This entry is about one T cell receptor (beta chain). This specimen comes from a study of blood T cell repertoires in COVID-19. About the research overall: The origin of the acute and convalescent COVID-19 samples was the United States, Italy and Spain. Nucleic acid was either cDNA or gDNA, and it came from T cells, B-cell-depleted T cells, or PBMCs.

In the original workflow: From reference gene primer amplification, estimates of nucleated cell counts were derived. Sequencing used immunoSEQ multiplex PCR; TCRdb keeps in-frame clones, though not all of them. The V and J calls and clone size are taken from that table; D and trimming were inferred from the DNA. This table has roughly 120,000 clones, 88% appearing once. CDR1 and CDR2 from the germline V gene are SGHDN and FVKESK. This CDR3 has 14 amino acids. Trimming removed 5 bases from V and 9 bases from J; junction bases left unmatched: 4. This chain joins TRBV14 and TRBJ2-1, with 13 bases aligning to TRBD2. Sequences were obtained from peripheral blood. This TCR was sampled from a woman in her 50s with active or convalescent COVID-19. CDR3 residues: CASSVLAGGVEQFF. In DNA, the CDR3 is TGTGCCAGCAGCGTACTAGCGGGAGGGGTTGAGCAGTTCTTC.